This TCR beta chain was obtained from a study of identical twins (dated by TCRdb to the mid-2010s). For context, the study as a whole: To test whether fetal clonotypes persist, this study deep-sequenced TCR alpha and beta repertoires from monozygotic twins, from unrelated adults of various ages, and from cord blood. To rule out contamination, replicate twin experiments were performed at different times with different library preparation protocols. General conclusions and limits of the study: Compared with coincidental sharing between unrelated individuals, an excess of low generation-probability sequences was observed among out-of-frame TCR alpha sequences shared between twins. Conclusions relied on cross-sectional statistical analysis, since the same donors could not be followed over many years. Out-of-frame TCR alpha sharing in monozygotic twins was systematically underestimated by recombination models, whereas sharing between unrelated individuals was in agreement with the recombination models. The excess sharing between twins in beta out-of-frame sequences was weaker because fewer shared sequences reduced the signal-to-noise ratio. Abundant cord blood beta clonotypes had fewer insertions, young adult naive repertoires showed a similar but weaker trend, and memory repertoires showed no such trend. Zero-insertion analyses could be partly confounded by invariant T cells such as MAIT and iNKT, although diverse VJ usage argued against such confounding for most clonotypes.

In its sample, this clonotype was seen a few times. Its antigen is unknown. One base away there is no much larger clone; base qualities are not given. The CDR3 holds 15 amino acids from the cysteine to the phenylalanine. Only CDR3 DNA is held: 45 bases, read in frame from base 1. CDR1 and CDR2 are read off the germline V gene as MNHEY and SVGAGI. Relative to germline, V is missing 2 bases and J is missing 5 bases, with 7 bases of the junction outside any gene match. All donors were healthy Caucasians. Three pairs of female monozygotic twins, all aged 18 to 29 years, made up the twin cohort. The RNA used for TCR libraries was isolated from peripheral blood mononuclear cells. The protocol used for the library was 5' RACE. The listed sequencing device is Illumina HiSeq 2000. A universal primer binding site was added through template switching, and the final cDNA carried a unique molecular identifier so that TCR cDNA molecules could be counted accurately. Specific primers in the conserved constant-segment region were used to synthesize first-strand cDNA for TCR alpha and beta chains. Each cDNA library was double barcoded, with a SMART-Mk sample barcode plus Illumina barcodes, to control for contamination. TruSeq adapter sequences and Illumina sample barcodes were added in two successive PCR steps. TCR alpha and beta cDNA libraries were sequenced on the Illumina HiSeq platform with custom primers. The authors' pipeline ran thus. MiGEC processed the raw reads to extract unique molecular identifiers, while MiXCR was used to determine the CDR3 positions. Recombination models were inferred per individual with the repgenHMM and IGoR tools using an EM algorithm. Shared clonotype analysis was performed with the tcR package in R, normalizing sharing by the product of cloneset sizes. To study raw recombination free of thymic and clonal selection effects, out-of-frame nonproductive sequences were analyzed. TCRdb took the public reads, trimmed them with fastp at Q25, ran MiXCR for clone calling and kept in-frame beta chains. Rows matching on CDR3 protein sequence are summarized as one entry with the most common DNA and genes. TCRdb's processing, not the authors' own work, is the source of the V and J calls. A total of roughly 770,000 distinct CDR3 sequences appear in this sample, about 20% of them only once. Together, the top ten hold roughly 14% of the sample.

These data also featured in a second study, about T cells expressing NK-cell markers. Per the second study: In sorted CD3+CD56+NKG2C+, CD3+CD56+NKG2C- and CD3+CD56-NKG2C+ T-cell subsets from 7 or 8 donors, TCR beta-chain repertoires were profiled. Seven of the eight sequenced donors were HCMV-seropositive and one was HCMV-seronegative. To restrict sorting to alphabetaTCR-expressing T cells, an anti-gammadeltaTCR antibody was added in several experiments. For six donors, the dominant CD3+CD56+NKG2C+ clonotypes were among the top 10 CD8+ clonotypes and accounted for 1.0-7.0% of CD8+ T cells. Those dominant clonotypes were again the most abundant among CD3+CD56-NKG2C+ cells in several donors, at about 25-65%. Whether the expanded NKG2C-expressing T cell clones were specific for HCMV antigens remained unclear. All eight donors whose samples were sequenced were randomly selected healthy volunteers, three of them men and five women. HCMV-specific IgG was detected in serum with a commercial ELISA kit to determine HCMV serostatus. For more than 5 donors, unsorted PBMC were also used to sequence bulk peripheral blood T-cell repertoires. MIGEC was used to demultiplex reads and group the reads by UMI, and MiTCR was used to assemble and quantify clonotypes. To remove erroneous sequences, TCR cDNA sequences were retained only when supported by two or more reads. Downstream repertoire analysis used the tcR package, and clonotypes were matched across fractions by CDR3 nucleotide sequence plus V segment. VDJmatch was used to annotate antigen specificity against VDJdb, with one amino acid substitution allowed in CDR3.

The source is a woman aged 18-30 years in good health. The V and J genes are TRBV6-5 and TRBJ1-1, with 8 bases matching TRBD1. The sample comprised PBMCs. The DNA sequence follows: TGTGCCAGCAGTTACGGCGACAGGGGAGAAACTGAAGCTTTCTTT. Translated, this is CASSYGDRGETEAFF.